The T cell receptor (beta chain) under discussion was sequenced for a study of identical twins. Whole-study findings and limits: Fewer insertions marked abundant cord blood beta clonotypes; young adult naive trended weakly, memory not at all. Zero-insertion analyses were open to partial confounding by invariant MAIT and iNKT cells.

CDR1 is SGHTA, CDR2 FQGNSA, per germline. The CDR3 runs to 12 residues. V was pared by 4 bases and J by 12 bases, with 3 bases of the junction left unmatched. There are many counts of this clonotype. As yet, its antigen is unknown. Template switching introduced a universal primer site, and the cDNA bore unique molecular identifiers. TCRdb re-called the 5' RACE reads with MiXCR, one entry per CDR3 protein. This sample has 690,000 or so distinct CDR3 sequences, with over 8.5% found just once. The same sample was also used in a study of yellow fever vaccine responses in identical twins. This second study says: Reportedly, twins showed a vaccine T cell response that looked partly convergent and partly personalized.

Input material: PBMCs. The TCR comes from a woman aged 18-29 years in good health. V usage is TRBV7-2 and J usage is TRBJ2-1; TRBD2 aligns across 10 bases. This CDR3 is CASSSSGRGQFF. The CDR3 coding sequence is TGTGCCAGCAGCTCCAGCGGGAGGGGGCAGTTCTTC.